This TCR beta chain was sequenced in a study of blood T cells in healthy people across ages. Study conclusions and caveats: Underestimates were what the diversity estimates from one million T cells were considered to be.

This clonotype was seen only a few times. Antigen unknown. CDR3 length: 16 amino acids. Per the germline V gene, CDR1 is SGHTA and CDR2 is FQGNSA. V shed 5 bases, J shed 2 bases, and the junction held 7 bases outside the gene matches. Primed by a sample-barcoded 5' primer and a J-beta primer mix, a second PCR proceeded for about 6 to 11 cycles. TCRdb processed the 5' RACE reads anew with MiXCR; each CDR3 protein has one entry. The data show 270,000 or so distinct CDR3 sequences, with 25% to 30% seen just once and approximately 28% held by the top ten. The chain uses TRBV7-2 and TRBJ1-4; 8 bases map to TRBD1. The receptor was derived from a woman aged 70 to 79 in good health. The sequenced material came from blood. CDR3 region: CASSQRTGRTNEKLFF. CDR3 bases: TGTGCCAGCAGCCAAAGGACAGGGCGGACTAATGAAAAACTGTTTTTT. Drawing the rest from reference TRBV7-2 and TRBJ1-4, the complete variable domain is GAGVSQSPSNKVTEKGKDVELRCDPISGHTALYWYRQSLGQGLEFLIYFQGNSAPDKSGLPSDRFSAERTGGSVSTLTIQRTQQEDSAVYLCASSQRTGRTNEKLFFGSGTQLSVL.